These 23 T cell receptor beta chains were all obtained from the same sample, sequenced in a study of post-analysis software for immune sequencing data. Overall study findings and caveats: Controls showed lower frequencies than patients for a few TRBV segments, and TRBV5-6, TRBV5-1 and TRBV20-1 were among these.

Their specific antigens are unknown. Unique molecular identifiers were built into the TCR beta cDNA libraries. Each CDR3 protein is one row after TCRdb ran MiXCR on the PCR reads. The sample has some 890,000 distinct CDR3 sequences; around 50% are singletons. Sample: blood. The receptors were sampled from a girl aged 10 to 17 with multiple sclerosis.

The rearrangement joins TRBV24-1 to TRBJ2-3; D remains unclear. Looked up from germline, CDR1 is KGHDR and CDR2 is SFDVKD. CDR3 length equals 16 residues. V was shortened by 6 bases and J by 4 bases, with 19 bases between the two germline ends. The DNA of the CDR3 is TGTGCCACCAGTCCTACCGGTAGGTCTGGGGCAGATACGCAGTATTTT. Its protein product is CATSPTGRSGADTQYF.

V usage is TRBV5-1 and J usage is TRBJ2-1; 12 nucleotides line up with TRBD2. CDR3 length: 17 residues. V lost 2 bases to trimming and J lost 6 bases; unmatched junction nucleotides: 9. The germline gives CDR1 SGHRS, CDR2 YFSETQ. The CDR3 loop is CASSLGETSGRFNEQFF. The CDR3 DNA sequence: TGCGCCAGCAGCTTAGGAGAGACTAGCGGGAGATTCAATGAGCAGTTCTTC. The whole variable domain, filled in from reference TRBV5-1 and TRBJ2-1, reads KAGVTQTPRYLIKTRGQQVTLSCSPISGHRSVSWYQQTPGQGLQFLFEYFSETQRNKGNFPGRFSGRQFSNSRSEMNVSTLELGDSALYLCASSLGETSGRFNEQFFGPGTRLTVL.

This clonotype was counted between two and nine times. The chain couples TRBV5-1 to TRBJ2-7; D unclear. Trimming stripped 0 bases from V and 0 bases from J, with 7 bases between. Germline V gene data show CDR1 as SGHRS and CDR2 as YFSETQ. This CDR3 comprises 14 residues. The CDR3 here is CASSLEAVSYEQYF. DNA of the CDR3: TGCGCCAGCAGCTTGGAGGCGGTCTCCTACGAGCAGTACTTC. The full variable domain, with the rest looked up from reference TRBV5-1 and TRBJ2-7, is KAGVTQTPRYLIKTRGQQVTLSCSPISGHRSVSWYQQTPGQGLQFLFEYFSETQRNKGNFPGRFSGRQFSNSRSEMNVSTLELGDSALYLCASSLEAVSYEQYFGPGTRLTVT.

The chain combines TRBV14 with TRBJ2-3; no definite D call. Looked up from germline, CDR1 is SGHDN and CDR2 is FVKESK. Trimming removed 1 base at V and 4 bases at J, with 6 bases between. The CDR3 runs 13 residues. CDR3 coding DNA: TGTGCCAGCAGCCAAGCCAAGGCAGATACGCAGTATTTT. Translating gives CASSQAKADTQYF.

This clonotype has only a few counts. The chain combines TRBV4-1 with TRBJ2-1, with 9 bases that match TRBD2. CDR1 is MGHRA and CDR2 is YSYEKL in the germline V gene. The CDR3 spans 15 residues. V lost 2 bases to trimming and J lost 8 bases; unmatched junction nucleotides: 7. In DNA form, the CDR3 reads TGCGCCAGCAGCCAATCAGGCGGGGGGGCCCATGAGCAGTTCTTC. Translated, it gives CASSQSGGGAHEQFF.

This chain uses TRBV7-2 with TRBJ2-7, with D possibly matching TRBD2 (7 bases). CDR3 length: 16 amino acids. In germline, CDR1 is SGHTA, CDR2 FQGNSA. The V and J ends lost 2 bases and 0 bases respectively, with 14 bases between them. The CDR3 is CASSLNGGGYSYEQYF. CDR3 coding DNA: TGTGCCAGCAGCTTAAATGGCGGGGGCTACTCCTACGAGCAGTACTTC.

V and J are TRBV2 and TRBJ2-7; the match to TRBD1 covers 10 bases. This CDR3 contains 14 residues. Unmatched junction bases numbered 5, after V lost 4 bases and J lost 5 bases. The germline V gene has CDR1 SNHLY and CDR2 FYNNEI. The DNA of the CDR3 is TGTGCCAGCAGTGGACCGGGACAGGGGCACGAGCAGTACTTC. Translation gives CASSGPGQGHEQYF.

The chain is built from TRBV12-3 or TRBV12-4 and TRBJ2-5; 10 nucleotides align to TRBD2. J gave up 0 bases and V 8 bases, and 3 bases lay outside the gene matches. The CDR3 runs to 14 residues. Here the CDR3 DNA reads TGTGCCAGCGTAGCGGGAGGCTACCAAGAGACCCAGTACTTC. This sequence encodes CASVAGGYQETQYF.

The chain has TRBV13 and TRBJ1-2; 10 nucleotides align to TRBD1. V gave up 5 bases and J gave up 8 bases; unmatched junction bases: 11. This CDR3 is built from 15 residues. The germline V gene has CDR1 PRHDT and CDR2 FYEKMQ (reference sequence). CDR3 residues: CASSLRQGAGEGYTF. CDR3 in DNA: TGTGCCAGCAGCCTCCGACAGGGGGCTGGGGAAGGCTACACCTTC.

This clonotype was seen once. The chain carries TRBV12-3 or TRBV12-4 and TRBJ2-3; the match to TRBD2 covers 9 bases. This CDR3 has 17 residues. J gave up 2 bases and V 7 bases, and 13 bases lay outside the gene matches. The CDR3 is CASTISFPGLATDTQYF. The CDR3 DNA is TGTGCCAGCACCATATCCTTCCCGGGACTAGCCACAGATACGCAGTATTTT.

The V gene is TRBV6-5, the J gene TRBJ1-2, with D maybe TRBD1 (6 bases). The CDR3 totals 15 residues. The germline gives CDR1 MNHEY, CDR2 SVGAGI. Trimming cost V 3 bases and J 7 bases, with 18 bases left between them. As DNA, the CDR3 is TGTGCCAGCAGTTATCTCATGGCAGGGGCAGGTGGCTACACCTTC. Protein product: CASSYLMAGAGGYTF.

A few counts support this clonotype. V usage is TRBV15 and J usage is TRBJ2-5; D remains ambiguous. Matching the DNA end better, TRBJ2-7 makes the J call doubtful. The CDR3 is 17 amino acids. Germline CDR1 is LNHNV and CDR2 is YYDKDF (reference sequence). The chain's CDR3 is CATSRGVGLSQPDEQYF. The CDR3 DNA sequence: TGTGCCACCAGCAGAGGAGTAGGTCTCTCCCAGCCCGACGAGCAGTACTTC.

The chain joins TRBV9 to TRBJ2-7; possible D gene TRBD1, 7 bases. The V end was cut by 4 bases, the J end by 4 bases, with 18 bases between. Germline loops: CDR1 SGDLS, CDR2 YYNGEE. CDR3 length: 15 residues. CDR3 protein: CASSPRGQSLYEQYF. For the CDR3, the DNA is TGTGCCAGCAGCCCGCGGGGACAGAGCCTTTACGAGCAGTACTTC.

The rearrangement joins TRBV7-2 to TRBJ1-1; 7 bases match TRBD1. V lost 4 bases, J lost 2 bases, and 7 bases stayed unmatched. The CDR3 runs to 15 residues. Germline V gene sequence: CDR1 SGHTA, CDR2 FQGNSA. The CDR3 nucleotides read TGTGCCAGCAGCTCCGCGACAGGGTTAAACACTGAAGCTTTCTTT. It translates to CASSSATGLNTEAFF.

This clonotype showed up just a few times. The rearrangement links TRBV12-3 or TRBV12-4 to TRBJ1-6; D is unclear. V dropped 2 bases and J dropped 8 bases, with 10 bases sitting between them. The CDR3 spans 14 residues. In DNA, the CDR3 is TGTGCCAGCAGTTTATCGTGGGGAGATTCACCCCTCCACTTT. It yields the protein CASSLSWGDSPLHF.

The chain has TRBV7-9 and TRBJ1-5; no firm D call. V was clipped by 1 base and J by 4 bases, with 17 bases between them. The CDR3 runs to 17 residues. CDR1 and CDR2 (germline): SEHNR, FQNEAQ (reference sequence). CDR3 loop: CASSLEGIQAGNQPQHF. The DNA of the CDR3 is TGTGCCAGCAGCTTAGAGGGAATTCAGGCGGGAAATCAGCCCCAGCATTTT.

This clonotype turned up a few times. The chain links TRBV20-1 to TRBJ2-7; 12 bases map to TRBD2. This CDR3 has 15 amino acids. V was clipped by 0 bases and J by 5 bases; unmatched bases: 5. Germline assignment: CDR1 DFQATT and CDR2 SNEGSKA (reference sequence). The DNA of the CDR3 is TGCAGTGCTAGAGATTCGACTAGCGGGAGCAACGAGCAGTACTTC. Protein: CSARDSTSGSNEQYF.

The chain has TRBV9 and TRBJ2-3; no definite D call. The V gene's germline CDR1 is SGDLS and CDR2 YYNGEE. Trimming removed 5 bases at V and 2 bases at J, with 12 bases between. The CDR3 covers 14 residues. CDR3 DNA sequence: TGTGCCAGCAGGCTAGACGCGGCCACAGATACGCAGTATTTT. It codes for CASRLDAATDTQYF.

The rearrangement joins TRBV20-1 to TRBJ2-5; D remains ambiguous. Near its end, the DNA agrees better with TRBJ2-7, so the J call may be wrong. The CDR3 spans 14 residues. CDR1 is DFQATT and CDR2 is SNEGSKA in the germline V gene (reference sequence). CDR3 DNA sequence: TGCAGTGCCTACGACTCATCCTCCTCCTACGAGCAGTACTTC. Its protein is CSAYDSSSSYEQYF.

The chain carries TRBV7-9 and TRBJ2-7, with TRBD1 identical over 7 bases. CDR3 length: 16 residues. The germline V gene has CDR1 SEHNR and CDR2 FQNEAQ (reference sequence). V lost 6 bases and J lost 3; bases outside the gene matches: 14. DNA for the CDR3: TGTGCCAGCAGTCTTAGAGGGGACAGCTTATACTACGAGCAGTACTTC. This translates into CASSLRGDSLYYEQYF.

In its sample, this clonotype was seen a few times. The genes are TRBV29-1 and TRBJ2-1; weak D call: TRBD2 (6 bases). Trimming stripped 0 bases from V and 0 bases from J, with 24 bases between. Germline V lookup: CDR1 SQVTM, CDR2 ANQGSEA. The CDR3 sequence is 20 residues long. CDR3 amino acids: CSVEDPPGLQAGSSYNEQFF. DNA for the CDR3: TGCAGCGTTGAAGACCCCCCGGGACTCCAAGCCGGGAGCTCCTACAATGAGCAGTTCTTC.

J is TRBJ2-1 and V is TRBV9; D is undetermined. The V end lost 6 bases, the J end lost 5 bases, and 18 bases lay between the germline ends. Germline V CDR1 and CDR2: SGDLS, YYNGEE. CDR3 length equals 15 residues. The DNA of the CDR3 is TGTGCCAGCACCCGAGAAGTCCGTGGTGACAATGAGCAGTTCTTC. Amino acid sequence: CASTREVRGDNEQFF.

Only a few counts were recorded for this clonotype. The CDR3: CASSSPKGGGSSYEQYF. CDR3 nucleotides: TGTGCCAGCAGTTCACCGAAGGGGGGCGGGAGCTCCTACGAGCAGTACTTC. The gene calls are TRBV12-3 or TRBV12-4 and TRBJ2-7; a possible D gene is TRBD2 (7 bases). Trimming left V 4 bases short and J 0 bases short, with 19 bases between. This CDR3 comprises 17 residues.